A selection of T cell receptor beta chains follows, all from one sample in a study of blood T cell repertoires in COVID-19. Profiling relied on immunoSEQ multiplex PCR, and the TCRdb table lists in-frame clones only, not all of them. This table has tens of thousands of clones, over 65% appearing once. The material sequenced was peripheral blood. Receptors were obtained from a human donor in a cohort sampled during active COVID-19. Each CDR3 is given with its conserved first and last residue. D genes are given only for firm matches. Rows give clone size only sometimes, using once, few, many, or a class for an expanded clone.

>TRBV5-4|-|13|-|TRBJ2-1
CASSRSARDEQFF
TGTGCCAGCAGCCGGAGCGCGAGAGATGAGCAGTTCTTC
>TRBV7-2|-|13|TRBD1|TRBJ1-2
CASSSDRAYGYTF
TGTGCCAGCAGCTCGGACAGGGCTTATGGCTACACCTTC
>TRBV4-2|-|15|-|TRBJ2-7
CASSQHTQGYYEQYF
TGTGCCAGCAGCCAACATACCCAGGGATACTACGAGCAGTACTTC
>TRBV5-8|-|15|-|TRBJ2-1
CASSLVSRAGNEQFF
TGTGCCAGCAGCTTGGTGAGCAGGGCCGGCAATGAGCAGTTCTTC
>TRBV5-1|-|14|-|TRBJ1-1
CASSLPGRNTEAFF
TGCGCCAGCAGCTTACCGGGGAGGAACACTGAAGCTTTCTTT
>TRBV19|-|15|-|TRBJ1-5
CASSIERTSNQPQHF
TGTGCCAGTAGTATAGAGAGAACCAGCAATCAGCCCCAGCATTTT
>TRBV18|-|15|-|TRBJ1-1
CASSPSAVLNTEAFF
TGTGCCAGCTCACCAAGTGCAGTCCTGAACACTGAAGCTTTCTTT
>TRBV7-3|-|15|-|TRBJ2-3
CASSSFPGSTDTQYF
TGTGCCAGCAGCTCCTTCCCGGGAAGCACAGATACGCAGTATTTT
>TRBV6-2/TRBV6-3|-|16|TRBD2|TRBJ2-3
CASSYLIAGGGDTQYF
TGTGCCAGCAGTTACTTAATAGCGGGGGGGGGAGATACGCAGTATTTT
>TRBV28|-|12|-|TRBJ1-2
CASSLLNRGYTF
TGTGCCAGCAGTTTATTAAACAGGGGCTACACCTTC
>TRBV6-2/TRBV6-3|-|19|TRBD2|TRBJ2-5
CASSYTLGLAGGRIETQYF
TGTGCCAGCAGTTACACTCTCGGACTAGCGGGGGGGCGAATCGAGACCCAGTACTTC
>TRBV5-1|-|18|TRBD2|TRBJ2-1
CASSPVASGSGSYNEQFF
TGCGCCAGCAGCCCAGTTGCTAGCGGGAGTGGTTCCTACAATGAGCAGTTCTTC
>TRBV19|-|16|TRBD2|TRBJ2-7
CASSIAAGGPVYEQYF
TGTGCCAGTAGTATAGCGGCGGGAGGGCCGGTCTACGAGCAGTACTTC
>TRBV28|few|14|TRBD1|TRBJ1-6
CASSPGQGGSPLHF
TGTGCCAGCAGCCCGGGACAGGGAGGGTCACCCCTCCACTTT
>TRBV5-1|-|13|TRBD1|TRBJ2-7
CASSLEGGGEQYF
TGCGCCAGCAGCTTGGAAGGGGGCGGCGAGCAGTACTTC
>TRBV5-1|-|17|TRBD2|TRBJ2-3
CASSPGLAGGPWDTQYF
TGCGCCAGCAGCCCAGGACTAGCGGGGGGGCCATGGGATACGCAGTATTTT
>TRBV27|-|15|TRBD1|TRBJ1-2
CASSLGGGAHYGYTF
TGTGCCAGCAGTTTAGGAGGGGGCGCACACTATGGCTACACCTTC
>TRBV4-2|-|13|-|TRBJ2-1
CASSQGTANEQFF
TGTGCCAGCAGCCAAGGAACCGCGAATGAGCAGTTCTTC
>TRBV7-9|once|14|-|TRBJ2-2
CASSLFQGAGELFF
TGTGCCAGCAGCTTATTCCAAGGAGCCGGGGAGCTGTTTTTT
>TRBV6-5|-|15|TRBD1|TRBJ1-4
CASSIRRGQNEKLFF
TGTGCCAGCAGTATCAGGCGGGGACAGAATGAAAAACTGTTTTTT
>TRBV10-3|-|15|-|TRBJ2-7
CAISEPLDLSYEQYF
TGTGCCATCAGTGAGCCCCTAGACCTCTCCTACGAGCAGTACTTC
>TRBV27|-|15|TRBD2|TRBJ2-5
CASSPGRGPQETQYF
TGTGCCAGCAGCCCGGGGAGGGGACCCCAAGAGACCCAGTACTTC
>TRBV5-5|-|19|TRBD1|TRBJ2-3
CASSSAGTGSRHYTDTQYF
TGTGCCAGCAGCAGCGCCGGGACAGGGTCTAGACATTACACAGATACGCAGTATTTT
>TRBV7-8|-|13|-|TRBJ1-3
CASSRPEGNTIYF
TGTGCCAGCAGCCGCCCGGAGGGAAACACCATATATTTT